Below, 21 T cell receptor beta chains from the same sample are listed, as sequenced in a study of liver allograft versus peripheral blood T cells. Study-wide background: Transplanted-liver and recipient peripheral blood T cell receptor repertoires were compared.

TCRdb reprocessed the reads via MiXCR and lists one record per CDR3 protein. The sample holds about 2,000 distinct CDR3 sequences, about 17% seen once. These receptor sequences come from a human patient who had a liver transplant. Some T cells may arise from the graft donor.

This clonotype is judged medium-sized. CDR3 residues: CASSLGGGLYEQYF. CDR3 bases: TGTGCCAGCTCGCTAGGGGGCGGACTCTACGAGCAGTACTTC. The chain employs TRBV18 and TRBJ2-7, with 7 nucleotides matching TRBD1. This CDR3 comprises 14 residues. After removal of 6 bases from V and 3 bases from J, the junction contained 8 bases not matched to a gene. The germline gives CDR1 KGHSH, CDR2 LQKENI.

This clonotype was detected ten times or more. The J gene is TRBJ1-1, the V gene TRBV7-9; D call uncertain. The CDR3 runs 12 residues. The germline V gene has CDR1 SEHNR and CDR2 FQNEAQ (reference sequence). Trimming stripped 3 bases from V and 6 bases from J, with 8 bases between. CDR3 loop: CASSFWGAEAFF. The CDR3 DNA is TGTGCCAGCAGCTTCTGGGGAGCTGAAGCTTTCTTT.

To note about this clonotype: This may come from a read error, since a much larger clone is one base off. The J gene is TRBJ1-3, the V gene TRBV10-3; D is ambiguous. The germline V gene has CDR1 ENHRY and CDR2 SYGVKD. The CDR3 has 16 residues. With 5 bases removed from V and 0 bases from J, the gap between germline ends came to 14 bases. In DNA, the CDR3 is TGTGCCATCAGTTACCTCCAGGAATCCTCTGGAAACACCATATATTTT. The encoded protein is CAISYLQESSGNTIYF.

This clonotype has a count of ten or more. V gene TRBV29-1 combines with J gene TRBJ2-7; weak D call: TRBD1 (6 bases). The germline V and J ends were trimmed by 0 bases and 3 bases, with 12 bases remaining between them. From germline, CDR1 is SQVTM and CDR2 ANQGSEA. This CDR3 is built from 14 residues. The CDR3 region has the DNA TGCAGCGTTGAAGAAGGTCAGGGGAGCTACGAGCAGTACTTC. This codes for CSVEEGQGSYEQYF.

V gene TRBV6-2 or TRBV6-3 combines with J gene TRBJ2-1; D is perhaps TRBD2 (5 bases). V gave up 5 bases and J gave up 4 bases, with 15 bases separating them. Germline V gene sequence: CDR1 MNHEY, CDR2 SVGEGT. CDR3 size: 15 residues. The DNA of the CDR3 is TGTGCCAGCAGTCATGGAGACTACGGGTACAATGAGCAGTTCTTC. Its protein product is CASSHGDYGYNEQFF.

J is TRBJ2-2 and V is TRBV15; possible D gene TRBD1, 6 bases. Germline V gene lookup returns CDR1 LNHNV and CDR2 YYDKDF (reference sequence). Deletions cut 7 bases from V and 0 bases from J, with 12 bases between. CDR3 size: 15 residues. The CDR3 DNA reads TGTGCCACCACCAAGGACAGCACGAACACCGGGGAGCTGTTTTTT. Its protein product is CATTKDSTNTGELFF.

This clonotype occurred a few times. A read error may produce the germline difference seen at one junction end. The V and J genes are TRBV10-3 and TRBJ1-5, with D perhaps matching TRBD1 (6 bases). The CDR3 length is 14 residues. Germline V lookup: CDR1 ENHRY, CDR2 SYGVKD. The CDR3 nucleotides read TGTGCCATCAGTGCCCCCGGGACATCGCAGCCCCGGCATTTT. It codes for CAISAPGTSQPRHF.

The chain combines TRBV19 with TRBJ2-1, with D hard to call. CDR3 length equals 17 residues. V was clipped by 1 base and J by 2 bases, with 15 bases between them. Germline V gene data show CDR1 as LNHDA and CDR2 as SQIVND (reference sequence). The CDR3: CASSIGPWVGPYNEQFF. The DNA for the CDR3 is TGTGCCAGTAGTATAGGGCCCTGGGTTGGCCCCTACAATGAGCAGTTCTTC.

The sample holds many counts of this clonotype. The chain recombines TRBV30 with TRBJ1-2; D call uncertain. V lost 0 bases, J lost 4 bases, and 12 bases lay in between. The V gene's germline CDR1 is GTSNPN and CDR2 SVGIG (reference sequence). CDR3 length: 14 amino acids. The CDR3 loop reads CAWSVHGPPYGYTF. The CDR3 nucleotides read TGTGCCTGGAGTGTACATGGCCCTCCCTATGGCTACACCTTC.

This clonotype is medium-sized in the sample. CDR3 loop: CASSFMTGWDYEQYF. CDR3 DNA sequence: TGTGCCAGCAGCTTCATGACAGGGTGGGACTACGAGCAGTACTTC. V is TRBV7-2 and J is TRBJ2-7, with 7 nucleotides matching TRBD1. The CDR3 has 15 residues. With V trimmed by 3 bases and J by 3 bases, 8 bases remained unmatched. Germline V gives CDR1 SGHTA, CDR2 FQGNSA.

Relative to its sample, this clonotype is medium-sized. The chain recombines TRBV6-1 with TRBJ2-7, with TRBD2 matching 9 bases. This CDR3 is 14 amino acids long. Unmatched junction bases numbered 6, after V lost 8 bases and J lost 1 base. Per germline, CDR1 MNHNS and CDR2 SASEGT. This CDR3 is CASEVAGVSYEQYF. CDR3 DNA: TGTGCCAGCGAAGTAGCGGGGGTATCCTACGAGCAGTACTTC.

As regards this clonotype: The likely explanation is a read error, given a far larger clone one base away. The chain is built from TRBV27 and TRBJ2-7, with D possibly TRBD2 on 6 matching bases. Germline CDR1 reads MNHEY; CDR2 reads SMNVEV (reference sequence). Trimming removed 1 base from V and 7 bases from J, with 23 bases in between. CDR3 length: 17 residues. CDR3 region: CASSLYFLGGLDNEQYF. The CDR3 bases are TGTGCCAGCAGTTTATATTTCCTGGGGGGTTTGGACAATGAGCAGTACTTC.

This sequence joins TRBV13 and TRBJ1-2, with D perhaps matching TRBD1 (5 bases). The CDR3 loop spans 12 amino acids. Germline V lookup: CDR1 PRHDT, CDR2 FYEKMQ (reference sequence). V was clipped by 5 bases and J by 8 bases, with 12 bases between them. The CDR3 region is CASSPGREGYTF. The CDR3 nucleotides are TGTGCCAGCAGCCCAGGCAGGGAGGGCTACACCTTC.

This clonotype was observed many times. The chain carries TRBV20-1 and TRBJ2-7; D might be TRBD1 (6 bases). CDR3 length equals 13 residues. Germline CDR1 and CDR2: DFQATT and SNEGSKA (reference sequence). V shed 4 bases and J shed 1 base, with 11 bases lying between them. The chain's CDR3 is CSATGTHSYEQYF. For the CDR3, the DNA is TGCAGTGCTACCGGGACACATTCCTACGAGCAGTACTTC.

This clonotype appeared many times. This chain connects TRBV19 to TRBJ1-2; D gene uncertain. This CDR3 contains 12 residues. V was pared by 8 bases and J by 5 bases, with 12 bases between. Germline CDR1 reads LNHDA; CDR2 reads SQIVND (reference sequence). This CDR3 reads CASETGRYGYTF. CDR3 in DNA: TGTGCCAGTGAGACCGGGAGGTATGGCTACACCTTC.

The chain combines TRBV7-9 with TRBJ2-7; the match to TRBD2 covers 8 bases. CDR1 and CDR2 (germline): SEHNR, FQNEAQ (reference sequence). The CDR3 is 15 residues long. The ends lost 1 base at V and 3 bases at J; junction bases unmatched: 5. For the CDR3, the DNA is TGTGCCAGCAGCTTAGAGTCCGGGGGGGTCTACGAGCAGTACTTC. This sequence encodes CASSLESGGVYEQYF.

This clonotype is medium-sized. The V call is TRBV6-6, the J call TRBJ1-2; perhaps TRBD1 as D (6 bases). The CDR3 totals 14 residues. V was clipped by 0 bases and J by 8 bases, with 13 bases between them. The V gene's germline CDR1 is MNHNY and CDR2 SVGAGI (reference sequence). CDR3 residues: CASSYSFGTSGYTF. CDR3 nucleotide sequence: TGTGCCAGCAGTTACTCTTTTGGGACAAGCGGCTACACCTTC.

Within the sample, this clonotype is medium-sized. The V call is TRBV27, the J call TRBJ2-6; D may be TRBD1 (5 bases). Trimming took off 5 bases at V and 0 bases at J, with 11 bases between the two ends. CDR1 and CDR2 (germline): MNHEY, SMNVEV (reference sequence). This CDR3 spans 16 amino acids. The CDR3 region is CASSQMGRSGANVLTF. As DNA, the CDR3 is TGTGCCAGCAGTCAAATGGGGCGCTCTGGGGCCAACGTCCTGACTTTC.

By share, this clonotype counts as medium-sized. The V and J genes are TRBV6-5 and TRBJ1-1; perhaps TRBD1 as D (5 bases). V dropped 4 bases and J dropped 4 bases, with 7 bases sitting between them. Germline V lookup: CDR1 MNHEY, CDR2 SVGAGI. This CDR3 comprises 12 residues. CDR3 DNA sequence: TGTGCCAGCAGTTTCGGGGGCACTGAAGCTTTCTTT. Residues: CASSFGGTEAFF.

By share of the sample, this clonotype is medium-sized. The chain carries TRBV6-1 and TRBJ2-7, with D perhaps given as TRBD1 or TRBD2 (5 bases each). V was cut by 8 bases and J by 4 bases, with 15 bases left in between. CDR3 size: 13 residues. Germline CDR1 is MNHNS and CDR2 is SASEGT. The CDR3: CASGTPGLYEQYF. CDR3 DNA sequence: TGTGCCAGCGGGACGCCGGGCCTTTACGAGCAGTACTTC.

The rearrangement links TRBV20-1 to TRBJ1-1, with TRBD1 matching over 7 bases. Germline values: CDR1 DFQATT, CDR2 SNEGSKA (reference sequence). Trimming took 6 bases from V and 1 from J; bases not matched to a gene: 11. CDR3 length: 15 residues. The CDR3 bases are TGCAGTGCCGTTGCCCCCGACAGGGCGAACACTGAAGCTTTCTTT. Translation: CSAVAPDRANTEAFF.